These 20 T cell receptor beta chains were all obtained from the same sample, sequenced in a study of blood T cell repertoires in COVID-19 (dated by TCRdb to between 2020 and 2021). Library preparation used the immunoSEQ multiplex PCR assay. TCRdb obtained this table from immuneACCESS and retained in-frame rearrangements with V and J assigned. These tables miss some clones; where compared with another copy, unresolved V genes account for less than half of the shortfall, and the remainder is unexplained. Present in this sample are 250,000 to 350,000 clones, roughly nine tenths of which were seen just once. 2.5% to 3% of the sample comes from the top ten. Sequencing was carried out using PBMCs or T cells enriched from blood (not recorded which). These TCRs come from a woman in her forties or fifties who had been exposed to COVID-19.

The CDR3 DNA reads TGTGCCAGCAGTCACGAGCTCATGAACACTGAAGCTTTCTTT. Residues: CASSHELMNTEAFF. The chain carries TRBV3-1 (or the pseudogene TRBV3-2) and TRBJ1-1; D is uncertain. Trimming shortened V by 6 bases and J by 0 bases, and 11 bases separated the two germline ends. Germline V gives CDR1 LGHDT, CDR2 YNNKEL (reference sequence). The CDR3 is 14 amino acids.

This clone showed up just once. The chain is built from TRBV14 and TRBJ1-3; D might be TRBD1 (5 bases). Germline V gene lookup returns CDR1 SGHDN and CDR2 FVKESK. The CDR3 contains 16 residues. V lost 1 base to trimming and J lost 0 bases, with 10 bases between them. CDR3 nucleotide sequence: TGTGCCAGCAGCCAAGTTGGGGCCCTCTCTGGAAACACCATATATTTT. Translation: CASSQVGALSGNTIYF.

This clone has a single count. The V gene is TRBV19, the J gene TRBJ1-1, with 7 bases aligning to TRBD1. The CDR3 has 13 amino acids. The ends lost 6 bases at V and 4 bases at J; junction bases unmatched: 5. Germline V gives CDR1 LNHDA, CDR2 SQIVND (reference sequence). Here the CDR3 reads CASRGTEGTEAFF. DNA for the CDR3: TGTGCCAGTAGAGGGACAGAGGGCACTGAAGCTTTCTTT. The full variable domain, in which reference TRBV19 and TRBJ1-1 provide the parts outside the CDR3, is DGGITQSPKYLFRKEGQNVTLSCEQNLNHDAMYWYRQDPGQGLRLIYYSQIVNDFQKGDIAEGYSVSREKKESFPLTVTSAQKNPTAFYLCASRGTEGTEAFFGQGTRLTVV.

J is TRBJ2-7 and V is TRBV5-4; TRBD2 aligns across 7 bases. This CDR3 is 14 amino acids long. The trim removed 4 bases at V and 6 bases at J, leaving 10 bases unmatched. Germline lookup yields CDR1 SGHNT and CDR2 YYREEE (reference sequence). The CDR3 reads CASSRGEQSAEQYF. Written as DNA, the CDR3 is TGTGCCAGCAGCCGGGGGGAACAGTCCGCCGAGCAGTACTTC.

The chain uses TRBV24-1 and TRBJ2-7; 11 nucleotides line up with TRBD1. V shed 5 bases and J 5 bases; nucleotides not matched to a gene: 7. CDR3 length: 15 amino acids. CDR1 KGHDR and CDR2 SFDVKD come from the germline V gene. The CDR3, as DNA: TGTGCCACCAGTGCCGCGGGACAGGGGGGCAACGAGCAGTACTTC. Protein product: CATSAAGQGGNEQYF.

This clone appeared once. The CDR3 DNA follows: TGTGCCAGCAGCCTTAGCGGGGTATTTGGGACCCAGTACTTC. Its protein product is CASSLSGVFGTQYF. The chain uses TRBV28 and TRBJ2-5, with TRBD2 identical over 8 bases. The CDR3 has 14 amino acids. CDR1 is MDHEN, CDR2 SYDVKM, per germline. J was trimmed by 7 bases and V by 6 bases; bases with no gene match: 10.

V gene TRBV7-9 combines with J gene TRBJ1-2, with a weak D call TRBD1 (5 bases). CDR1 and CDR2 (germline): SEHNR, FQNEAQ (reference sequence). V dropped 7 bases and J dropped 6 bases, with 18 bases sitting between them. This CDR3 has 14 amino acids. DNA of the CDR3: TGTGCCAGCAACGGGGGACCGAGTTTCGATGGCTACACCTTC. Translating it yields CASNGGPSFDGYTF.

This clone is a singleton in its sample. V gene TRBV5-1 combines with J gene TRBJ1-2; a weak D match, TRBD1 (6 bases). Germline V gene sequence: CDR1 SGHRS, CDR2 YFSETQ. The ends were cut back, 3 bases at V and 0 bases at J, with 15 bases in the middle. There are 16 residues in the CDR3. CDR3 DNA sequence: TGCGCCAGCAGCTACAGCTTTGGACAGTCTAACTATGGCTACACCTTC. Its protein product is CASSYSFGQSNYGYTF.

The chain joins TRBV5-1 to TRBJ2-7; 7 bases align to TRBD1. Germline V CDR1 and CDR2: SGHRS, YFSETQ. V trimming: 3 bases; J trimming: 4 bases; junction bases outside the gene matches: 7. The CDR3 loop spans 14 amino acids. CDR3 sequence: CASSSTGVRYEQYF. The CDR3 nucleotides are TGCGCCAGCAGCTCAACAGGGGTCCGGTACGAGCAGTACTTC.

The V and J genes are TRBV30 and TRBJ1-1, with D possibly matching TRBD1 (6 bases). V was pared by 3 bases and J by 2 bases, with 10 bases between. Germline CDR1 GTSNPN, CDR2 SVGIG (reference sequence). This CDR3 comprises 13 residues. The CDR3 DNA sequence: TGTGCCTGGAGGCTGGGGGCTAACACTGAAGCTTTCTTT. Protein: CAWRLGANTEAFF. The full variable domain, its missing parts supplied by reference TRBV30 and TRBJ1-1, is SQTIHQWPATLVQPVGSPLSLECTVEGTSNPNLYWYRQAAGRGLQLLFYSVGIGQISSEVPQNLSASRPQDRQFILSSKKLLLSDSGFYLCAWRLGANTEAFFGQGTRLTVV.

The gene calls are TRBV19 and TRBJ2-6; D is undetermined. CDR1 and CDR2 (germline): LNHDA, SQIVND (reference sequence). V dropped 8 bases and J dropped 0 bases, with 11 bases sitting between them. This CDR3 is built from 15 residues. The CDR3 sequence is CASWARFSGANVLTF. The CDR3 nucleotides are TGTGCCAGTTGGGCCCGGTTCTCTGGGGCCAACGTCCTGACTTTC.

This clone was detected many times. The chain carries TRBV4-2 and TRBJ2-3; 12 bases match TRBD2. Germline V gene lookup returns CDR1 LGHNA and CDR2 YNFKEQ. The ends lost 3 bases at V and 1 base at J; junction bases unmatched: 5. This CDR3 comprises 17 residues. In DNA, the CDR3 is TGTGCCAGCAGCCAGCAGACTAGCGGGGGAGGCACAGATACGCAGTATTTT. This sequence encodes CASSQQTSGGGTDTQYF.

The J gene is TRBJ2-1, the V gene TRBV27; 11 positions match TRBD2. The V segment lost 0 bases and the J segment 3 bases; nucleotides outside the gene matches: 10. Germline V lookup: CDR1 MNHEY, CDR2 SMNVEV (reference sequence). This CDR3 is 19 amino acids long. CDR3 bases: TGTGCCAGCAGTTTATCACCAAAACCGACTAGCGGGGACTACAATGAGCAGTTCTTC. Residues: CASSLSPKPTSGDYNEQFF.

The rearrangement joins TRBV30 to TRBJ1-4, with 9 bases aligning to TRBD1. This CDR3 has 12 amino acids. Germline trimming cut 3 bases from V and 12 bases from J; bases unmatched to any gene: 5. CDR1 is GTSNPN and CDR2 is SVGIG in the germline V gene (reference sequence). The CDR3 is CAWRRQGGELFF. CDR3 nucleotides: TGTGCCTGGAGACGACAGGGGGGAGAACTGTTTTTT.

The chain combines TRBV28 with TRBJ2-5; TRBD1 aligns across 9 bases. Germline CDR1 MDHEN, CDR2 SYDVKM. The V segment lost 6 bases and the J segment 5 bases; nucleotides outside the gene matches: 10. CDR3 length equals 15 residues. Here the CDR3 DNA reads TGTGCCAGCAGCCGCTGGGGACAGGGAGCGGAGACCCAGTACTTC. Its translation: CASSRWGQGAETQYF. Complete variable domain (other parts from reference TRBV28 and TRBJ2-5): DVKVTQSSRYLVKRTGEKVFLECVQDMDHENMFWYRQDPGLGLRLIYFSYDVKMKEKGDIPEGYSVSREKKERFSLILESASTNQTSMYLCASSRWGQGAETQYFGPGTRLLVL.

The chain recombines TRBV7-2 with TRBJ1-2; D might be TRBD1 (6 bases). CDR1 is SGHTA and CDR2 is FQGNSA in the germline V gene. The CDR3 contains 13 residues. Trimming cost V 5 bases and J 5 bases, with 12 bases left between them. The CDR3 DNA reads TGTGCCAGCAGCCCGAGGACAGCTTATGGCTACACCTTC. It specifies CASSPRTAYGYTF.

The chain has TRBV28 and TRBJ1-5, with D unclear. V was pared by 6 bases and J by 0 bases, with 9 bases between. This CDR3 is 14 amino acids long. Germline CDR1 is MDHEN and CDR2 is SYDVKM. In DNA, the CDR3 is TGTGCCAGCAGCTTCCCCGGTAGCAATCAGCCCCAGCATTTT. Protein sequence: CASSFPGSNQPQHF.

A single count supports this clone. This chain connects TRBV5-1 to TRBJ1-1; 8 nucleotides match TRBD1. The CDR3 is 15 residues long. V dropped 9 bases and J dropped 3; count of bases not matched to a gene: 13. The germline V gene encodes CDR1 SGHRS and CDR2 YFSETQ. The CDR3 region has the DNA TGCGCCACCGGGTCAGGGGGCTCGTGGGACACTGAAGCTTTCTTT. Translating gives CATGSGGSWDTEAFF. The whole variable domain, filled in from reference TRBV5-1 and TRBJ1-1, reads KAGVTQTPRYLIKTRGQQVTLSCSPISGHRSVSWYQQTPGQGLQFLFEYFSETQRNKGNFPGRFSGRQFSNSRSEMNVSTLELGDSALYLCATGSGGSWDTEAFFGQGTRLTVV.

The rearrangement joins TRBV19 to TRBJ1-5, with D maybe TRBD1 (5 bases). The CDR3 spans 15 residues. Germline V gene lookup returns CDR1 LNHDA and CDR2 SQIVND (reference sequence). Trimming pared 6 bases from V and 0 bases from J, leaving 12 bases between. CDR3 DNA sequence: TGTGCCAGTAGGGGGGGGACGGATAGCAATCAGCCCCAGCATTTT. Translating it yields CASRGGTDSNQPQHF.

This clone is a singleton in its sample. This chain connects TRBV7-6 to TRBJ2-5; D is unclear. The CDR3 loop spans 14 amino acids. The germline V gene encodes CDR1 SGHVS and CDR2 FNYEAQ. V lost 5 bases and J lost 2, with 12 bases in between. The CDR3 bases are TGTGCCAGCAGCCCAACACGTTCGCAAGAGACCCAGTACTTC. This sequence encodes CASSPTRSQETQYF. Full variable domain (outside the CDR3, taken from reference TRBV7-6 and TRBJ2-5): GAGVSQSPRYKVTKRGQDVALRCDPISGHVSLYWYRQALGQGPEFLTYFNYEAQQDKSGLPNDRFSAERPEGSISTLTIQRTEQRDSAMYRCASSPTRSQETQYFGPGTRLLVL.